Presented here are 30 T cell receptor beta chains from one specimen sequenced in a study of cytomegalovirus exposure and HLA in healthy donors. Amplification used 60 Vbeta primers and 13 Jbeta primers. Measured with immunoSEQ multiplex PCR; TCRdb has only the in-frame clones, and not every one. The table shows under 70,000 clones, with 70% occurring only once. The material sequenced was PBMCs. Receptors originate from a woman aged 55-75 years in good health and CMV-seropositive.

The J gene is TRBJ2-3, the V gene TRBV2; D is unclear. The ends were cut back, 7 bases at V and 9 bases at J, with 11 bases in the middle. CDR1 is SNHLY and CDR2 is FYNNEI in the germline V gene. The CDR3 sequence is 11 residues long. CDR3 sequence (DNA): TGTGCCAGCACCACGAGAGGAACGCAGTATTTT. This gives the protein CASTTRGTQYF.

The chain links TRBV7-9 to TRBJ2-7; D remains ambiguous. Germline V lookup: CDR1 SEHNR, CDR2 FQNEAQ (reference sequence). The CDR3 spans 11 residues. Trimming took off 2 bases at V and 5 bases at J, with 4 bases between the two ends. The CDR3 sequence is CASSLYHEQYF. CDR3 nucleotide sequence: TGTGCCAGCAGCTTATATCACGAGCAGTACTTC. Supplemented by reference TRBV7-9 and TRBJ2-7, the full variable domain reads DTGVSQNPRHKITKRGQNVTFRCDPISEHNRLYWYRQTLGQGPEFLTYFQNEAQLEKSRLLSDRFSAERPKGSFSTLEIQRTEQGDSAMYLCASSLYHEQYFGPGTRLTVT.

The table lists this clone with a count of one. The gene calls are TRBV4-3 and TRBJ1-2, with no clear D. The CDR3 runs to 15 residues. Germline V lookup: CDR1 LGHNA, CDR2 YSLEER. V lost 2 bases and J lost 2, with 12 bases in between. The CDR3 protein is CASSQTDGGNYGYTF. The CDR3 DNA sequence: TGCGCCAGCAGCCAAACCGATGGAGGGAACTATGGCTACACCTTC.

The genes are TRBV5-1 and TRBJ2-3; 16 positions agree with TRBD2. CDR3 length: 16 amino acids. Germline CDR1 SGHRS, CDR2 YFSETQ. Trimming removed 4 bases from V and 4 bases from J; junction bases left unmatched: 3. In nucleotides, the CDR3 is TGCGCCAGCAGCCCGGGACTAGCGGGGGGGGCAGATACGCAGTATTTT. Its translation is CASSPGLAGGADTQYF.

This chain links TRBV6-5 with TRBJ2-7; possibly TRBD1 for D (5 bases). The CDR3 is 12 residues long. In germline, CDR1 is MNHEY, CDR2 SVGAGI. Between the trimmed V and J ends, which lost 6 bases and 4 bases, there was a span of 10 bases. The CDR3 protein is CASSVGVYEQYF. Written as DNA, the CDR3 is TGTGCCAGCAGCGTAGGGGTGTACGAGCAGTACTTC.

The table lists this clone with a count of one. J is TRBJ1-3 and V is TRBV19; no definite D call. This CDR3 contains 13 residues. Trimming removed 3 bases from V and 8 bases from J, with 11 bases in between. Germline V gene data show CDR1 as LNHDA and CDR2 as SQIVND (reference sequence). CDR3 in DNA: TGTGCCAGTAGTATTCGGGTCGCGGACACCATATATTTT. As protein: CASSIRVADTIYF.

The genes are TRBV2 and TRBJ2-7; 7 bases agree with TRBD2. Losses at the gene ends were 6 bases for V and 0 bases for J; bases not matched to a gene: 8. The CDR3 extends over 15 amino acids. Germline V lookup: CDR1 SNHLY, CDR2 FYNNEI. CDR3 loop: CASRNVTSASYEQYF. DNA for the CDR3: TGTGCCAGCAGGAATGTCACTAGCGCCTCCTACGAGCAGTACTTC.

The chain is built from TRBV4-1 and TRBJ1-1; 10 nucleotides match TRBD1. The junction had 3 bases not matched to a gene; V was cut back by 4 bases and J by 1 base. This CDR3 is built from 15 residues. The germline CDR1 and CDR2 sequences are MGHRA and YSYEKL. This chain's CDR3 is CASSPDRGRNTEAFF. The CDR3 nucleotides read TGCGCCAGCAGCCCCGACAGGGGGCGGAACACTGAAGCTTTCTTT.

The chain combines TRBV6-1 with TRBJ1-3; TRBD1 matches at 8 bases. This CDR3 is built from 14 residues. V gave up 6 bases and J gave up 2 bases; unmatched junction bases: 3. Germline V gene sequence: CDR1 MNHNS, CDR2 SASEGT. DNA for the CDR3: TGTGCCAGCAGGACAGGGGCAACTGGAAACACCATATATTTT. This translates into CASRTGATGNTIYF.

The chain combines TRBV5-5 with TRBJ1-4, with D perhaps matching TRBD1 (6 bases). V was cut by 4 bases and J by 5 bases, with 9 bases left in between. Germline CDR1 is SGHKS and CDR2 is YYEKEE (reference sequence). This CDR3 has 13 residues. This chain's CDR3 is CASSPGQNEKLFF. The CDR3, as DNA: TGTGCCAGCAGCCCTGGACAGAATGAAAAACTGTTTTTT.

The chain has TRBV27 and TRBJ2-1, with 9 bases fitting TRBD1. The CDR3 covers 15 residues. From germline, CDR1 is MNHEY and CDR2 SMNVEV (reference sequence). J was trimmed by 6 bases and V by 6 bases; bases with no gene match: 9. Written as DNA, the CDR3 is TGTGCCAGCAGCCGACCGGGACAGGGTATCAATGAGCAGTTCTTC. Amino acid sequence: CASSRPGQGINEQFF.

This clone was seen only once. The chain is built from TRBV29-1 and TRBJ1-5; 8 bases fit TRBD1. The trim removed 4 bases at V and 2 bases at J, leaving 1 base unmatched. Germline V gene lookup returns CDR1 SQVTM and CDR2 ANQGSEA. CDR3 length: 13 residues. The CDR3 DNA sequence: TGCAGCGTTGCACAGGGGGGCAATCAGCCCCAGCATTTT. Protein sequence: CSVAQGGNQPQHF.

The chain links TRBV11-2 to TRBJ1-2, with D perhaps TRBD1 (5 bases). Trimming took off 3 bases at V and 5 bases at J, with 13 bases between the two ends. The CDR3 extends over 14 amino acids. Germline CDR1 is SGHAT and CDR2 is FQNNGV. The CDR3 DNA sequence: TGTGCCAGCAGCTTGAGACAGTTGGCTTATGGCTACACCTTC. Translation: CASSLRQLAYGYTF.

The chain is built from TRBV4-3 and TRBJ2-2, with D maybe TRBD1 (6 bases). The CDR3 loop spans 15 amino acids. In germline, CDR1 is LGHNA, CDR2 YSLEER. With 0 bases removed from V and 4 bases from J, the gap between germline ends came to 9 bases. The DNA for the CDR3 is TGCGCCAGCAGCCAAGAGGGGGCGGGCACCGGGGAGCTGTTTTTT. Translated, it gives CASSQEGAGTGELFF.

The CDR3 is CASSEWRLYNEQFF. The CDR3 nucleotides read TGTGCCAGCAGTGAATGGCGGCTCTACAATGAGCAGTTCTTC. V usage is TRBV6-1 and J usage is TRBJ2-1; no definite D call. CDR1 MNHNS and CDR2 SASEGT come from the germline V gene. The CDR3 is 14 amino acids. Trimming took 2 bases from V and 3 from J, leaving 8 bases between them.

A word on this clone: Other DNA sequences within the sample encode an identical CDR3. CDR3 DNA sequence: TGTGCCAGCAGTTACTCGGGGGGCTCTGGAAACACCATATATTTT. It translates to CASSYSGGSGNTIYF. The chain couples TRBV6-5 to TRBJ1-3; TRBD1 is a possible D gene (5 bases). This CDR3 contains 15 residues. In germline, CDR1 is MNHEY, CDR2 SVGAGI. V lost 0 bases and J lost 0, with 6 bases in between.

The chain carries TRBV28 and TRBJ1-5; unclear D gene. Looked up from germline, CDR1 is MDHEN and CDR2 is SYDVKM. Trimming cost V 0 bases and J 7 bases, with 4 bases left between them. The CDR3 length is 12 residues. Here the CDR3 reads CASSLWGQPQHF. The CDR3 DNA is TGTGCCAGCAGTTTATGGGGCCAGCCCCAGCATTTT. The full variable domain, rest sourced from reference TRBV28 and TRBJ1-5, is DVKVTQSSRYLVKRTGEKVFLECVQDMDHENMFWYRQDPGLGLRLIYFSYDVKMKEKGDIPEGYSVSREKKERFSLILESASTNQTSMYLCASSLWGQPQHFGDGTRLSIL.

This clone was picked up one time. The chain employs TRBV7-8 and TRBJ2-7; 9 bases fit TRBD1. The CDR3 is made up of 15 amino acids. After removal of 5 bases from V and 3 bases from J, the junction contained 8 bases not matched to a gene. Germline lookup yields CDR1 SGHVS and CDR2 FQNEAQ. DNA for the CDR3: TGTGCCAGCAGCCTGGGCGGGACAGGGTACTACGAGCAGTACTTC. This translates into CASSLGGTGYYEQYF.

The CDR3 DNA reads as TGTGCCAGCAGCGTTGAGACAGAAGAGACCCAGTACTTC. Its protein is CASSVETEETQYF. V gene TRBV9 combines with J gene TRBJ2-5; D may be TRBD1 (5 bases). Trimming removed 2 bases at V and 3 bases at J, with 8 bases between. Germline CDR1 reads SGDLS; CDR2 reads YYNGEE. This CDR3 contains 13 residues.

This clone was counted a single time. V and J are TRBV6-6 and TRBJ2-3, with 13 nucleotides matching TRBD2. The CDR3 is made up of 16 amino acids. Germline V lookup: CDR1 MNHNY, CDR2 SVGAGI (reference sequence). The V gene end was trimmed by 2 bases and the J gene end by 1 base; junction bases not matched to a gene: 0. CDR3 DNA: TGTGCCAGCAGTTACGGGACTAGCGGGGGCACAGATACGCAGTATTTT. Its translation: CASSYGTSGGTDTQYF.

V gene TRBV5-1 combines with J gene TRBJ1-2; D remains ambiguous. This CDR3 has 13 residues. V gave up 0 bases and J gave up 2 bases, with 5 bases separating them. Germline-derived CDR1 and CDR2 are SGHRS and YFSETQ. Here the CDR3 reads CASSLDKNYGYTF. Written as DNA, the CDR3 is TGCGCCAGCAGCTTGGACAAAAACTATGGCTACACCTTC.

The rearrangement links TRBV29-1 to TRBJ2-1, with 12 positions matching TRBD1. The CDR3 covers 14 residues. From germline, CDR1 is SQVTM and CDR2 ANQGSEA. J lost 7 bases, V lost 6 bases, and 7 bases had no gene match. The CDR3 DNA reads as TGCAGCGTGAGGGACAGGGGGCGCGAAAATGAGCAGTTCTTC. Translation gives CSVRDRGRENEQFF.

This chain links TRBV7-8 with TRBJ1-4; D ambiguous. The CDR3 spans 16 residues. Per the germline V gene, CDR1 is SGHVS and CDR2 is FQNEAQ. V was pared by 5 bases and J by 0 bases, with 13 bases between. The CDR3 loop is CASSQVTVTTNEKLFF. CDR3 bases: TGTGCCAGCAGCCAGGTGACCGTCACAACTAATGAAAAACTGTTTTTT.

The rearrangement joins TRBV7-6 to TRBJ1-5; 8 bases line up with TRBD1. The length of the CDR3 is 14 residues. Trimming cost V 8 bases and J 6 bases; bases outside gene matches: 9. Germline-derived CDR1 and CDR2 are SGHVS and FNYEAQ. The CDR3 DNA follows: TGTGCCAGCGGGATGGGACAGGCGGGTCAGCCCCAGCATTTT. It specifies CASGMGQAGQPQHF.

This clone was observed a single time. The rearrangement joins TRBV7-6 to TRBJ2-7, with 10 bases fitting TRBD1. There are 20 residues in the CDR3. The V and J ends lost 4 bases and 3 bases, in that order; junction bases with no gene match: 21. Germline V gene sequence: CDR1 SGHVS, CDR2 FNYEAQ. CDR3: CASSSLAGTGDGPKGYEQYF. The DNA for the CDR3 is TGTGCCAGCAGCTCCCTGGCGGGGACAGGGGACGGACCGAAAGGCTACGAGCAGTACTTC.

The V and J genes are TRBV12-5 and TRBJ2-1, with 10 positions matching TRBD1. This CDR3 has 17 amino acids. The V gene's germline CDR1 is LGHNT and CDR2 FRNRAP. The V gene end was trimmed by 5 bases and the J gene end by 0 bases; junction bases not matched to a gene: 7. The CDR3 loop is CASGPAGQGSSYNEQFF. CDR3 nucleotide sequence: TGTGCTAGTGGTCCTGCGGGACAGGGGAGCTCCTACAATGAGCAGTTCTTC.

The genes are TRBV10-3 and TRBJ2-3; D gene unclear. The CDR3 totals 12 residues. The germline V gene has CDR1 ENHRY and CDR2 SYGVKD. V dropped 3 bases and J dropped 2 bases, with 3 bases sitting between them. CDR3 sequence: CAISDNTDTQYF. The CDR3 region has the DNA TGTGCCATCAGTGATAACACAGATACGCAGTATTTT.

This clone appeared a single time. The gene calls are TRBV7-6 and TRBJ1-4; D call uncertain. Germline V gene data show CDR1 as SGHVS and CDR2 as FNYEAQ. V gave up 3 bases and J gave up 0 bases, with 20 bases separating them. The CDR3 extends over 19 amino acids. This CDR3 is CASSFPRWAPTATNEKLFF. As DNA, the CDR3 is TGTGCCAGCAGCTTCCCCCGGTGGGCCCCAACTGCAACTAATGAAAAACTGTTTTTT.

The chain couples TRBV9 to TRBJ2-2; no firm D call. V gave up 4 bases and J gave up 0 bases, with 10 bases separating them. The CDR3 extends over 15 amino acids. Germline-derived CDR1 and CDR2 are SGDLS and YYNGEE. This chain's CDR3 is CASSISATNTGELFF. The DNA of the CDR3 is TGTGCCAGCAGCATCTCCGCTACGAACACCGGGGAGCTGTTTTTT.

The chain joins TRBV30 to TRBJ1-1; 7 bases are a match to TRBD1. V lost 8 bases and J lost 0; bases outside the gene matches: 3. From germline, CDR1 is GTSNPN and CDR2 SVGIG (reference sequence). The CDR3 contains 12 residues. The CDR3 here is CAGGTVNTEAFF. The CDR3 coding sequence is TGTGCCGGCGGGACAGTGAACACTGAAGCTTTCTTT.